Presented here are 16 T cell receptor beta chains from one specimen sequenced in a study of technical replicates of blood from four donors. Only in-frame clones appear in the TCRdb table, and some are missing; sequencing was by immunoSEQ multiplex PCR. The sample lists about 60,000 clones, around 87% occurring once. The sequenced sample consisted of PBMCs. The receptors were gathered from a human donor in good health. Some clones in this sample may be carry-over from other donors' samples.

The CDR3 bases are TGTGCCAGCAGCTTGCGGGACAGACACCAAGAGACCCAGTACTTC. Encoded protein: CASSLRDRHQETQYF. The V gene is TRBV5-4, the J gene TRBJ2-5; TRBD1 matches at 7 bases. The junction had 3 bases not matched to a gene; V was cut back by 1 base and J by 0 bases. The CDR3 totals 15 residues. The germline V gene encodes CDR1 SGHNT and CDR2 YYREEE (reference sequence).

The gene calls are TRBV20-1 and TRBJ2-7, with D perhaps matching TRBD2 (6 bases). Germline V gene data show CDR1 as DFQATT and CDR2 as SNEGSKA (reference sequence). The CDR3 is 11 amino acids. The CDR3 DNA reads TGCATTTGGAGGGGTACCGGCGAGCAGTACTTC. This sequence encodes CIWRGTGEQYF.

The CDR3 loop is CASSPRWGQGDNEQFF. CDR3 nucleotides: TGTGCCAGCAGCCCCAGATGGGGACAGGGCGACAATGAGCAGTTCTTC. The chain has TRBV9 and TRBJ2-1; 9 bases agree with TRBD1. V dropped 4 bases and J dropped 5; count of bases not matched to a gene: 10. This CDR3 is built from 16 residues. Per the germline V gene, CDR1 is SGDLS and CDR2 is YYNGEE.

This chain uses TRBV4-1 with TRBJ2-2; 7 positions agree with TRBD1. V gave up 3 bases and J gave up 3 bases; unmatched junction bases: 10. This CDR3 is 17 amino acids long. Germline assignment: CDR1 MGHRA and CDR2 YSYEKL. The CDR3 reads CASSHPRQGTDTGELFF. The CDR3 nucleotides are TGCGCCAGCAGCCACCCCAGACAGGGAACGGACACCGGGGAGCTGTTTTTT.

The chain employs TRBV18 and TRBJ1-5, with a possible D match to TRBD1 (6 bases). Germline V gene data show CDR1 as KGHSH and CDR2 as LQKENI. V gave up 2 bases and J gave up 7 bases, with 9 bases separating them. The CDR3 is 13 amino acids. In DNA, the CDR3 is TGTGCCAGCTCACCAGGGGGCCAACAGCCCCAGCATTTT. Its protein is CASSPGGQQPQHF.

The chain's CDR3 is CASSPGTGTDEKLFF. CDR3 DNA: TGTGCCAGCAGTCCCGGGACAGGGACTGATGAAAAACTGTTTTTT. The rearrangement links TRBV5-6 to TRBJ1-4, with 9 bases that match TRBD1. V was clipped by 5 bases and J by 6 bases; unmatched bases: 8. In germline, CDR1 is SGHDT, CDR2 YYEEEE. The CDR3 is 15 residues long.

This chain connects TRBV5-4 to TRBJ2-1; TRBD2 matches 7 bases. With V trimmed by 0 bases and J by 8 bases, 11 bases remained unmatched. Germline assignment: CDR1 SGHNT and CDR2 YYREEE (reference sequence). This CDR3 is built from 16 residues. CDR3 coding DNA: TGTGCCAGCAGCTTGGGGAGGGCGGGAGTTGTGTATGAGCAGTTCTTC. It codes for CASSLGRAGVVYEQFF.

V gene TRBV7-6 combines with J gene TRBJ2-2; D uncertain. Germline assignment: CDR1 SGHVS and CDR2 FNYEAQ. The CDR3 extends over 13 amino acids. The V end was cut by 4 bases, the J end by 6 bases, with 9 bases between. The DNA of the CDR3 is TGTGCCAGCAGCTCCCTAGAGTCCGGGGAGCTGTTTTTT. Protein: CASSSLESGELFF. The full variable domain, rest sourced from reference TRBV7-6 and TRBJ2-2, is GAGVSQSPRYKVTKRGQDVALRCDPISGHVSLYWYRQALGQGPEFLTYFNYEAQQDKSGLPNDRFSAERPEGSISTLTIQRTEQRDSAMYRCASSSLESGELFFGEGSRLTVL.

This clone was recorded only once. The J gene is TRBJ1-1, the V gene TRBV29-1; tentative D call: TRBD1 (5 bases). This CDR3 is 11 amino acids long. Germline CDR1 is SQVTM and CDR2 is ANQGSEA. Trimming pared 5 bases from V and 8 bases from J, leaving 12 bases between. CDR3: CSVRGVREAFF. CDR3 coding DNA: TGCAGCGTTCGGGGGGTCAGGGAAGCTTTCTTT.

This chain connects TRBV4-3 to TRBJ2-7; 7 bases align to TRBD1. Germline V CDR1 and CDR2: LGHNA, YSLEER. This CDR3 has 15 amino acids. The V gene end was trimmed by 0 bases and the J gene end by 3 bases; junction bases not matched to a gene: 5. CDR3 nucleotides: TGCGCCAGCAGCCAAGACTGGGACAGACACTACGAGCAGTACTTC. This translates into CASSQDWDRHYEQYF.

The CDR3 spells CACGTLPGANVLTF. Here the CDR3 DNA reads TGTGCCTGTGGGACTTTACCTGGGGCCAACGTCCTGACTTTC. The V and J genes are TRBV30 and TRBJ2-6; a possible D gene is TRBD2 (6 bases). CDR3 length: 14 amino acids. V was shortened by 6 bases and J by 2 bases, with 11 bases between the two germline ends. The germline CDR1 and CDR2 sequences are GTSNPN and SVGIG (reference sequence).

The chain joins TRBV5-1 to TRBJ2-3; tentatively, D is TRBD2 (5 bases). The V and J ends lost 0 bases and 2 bases respectively, with 13 bases between them. CDR1 SGHRS and CDR2 YFSETQ come from the germline V gene. The CDR3 covers 16 residues. This CDR3 reads CASSLVDSRSTDTQYF. In DNA form, the CDR3 reads TGCGCCAGCAGCTTGGTGGACTCAAGATCCACAGATACGCAGTATTTT.

This clone was detected once. The chain recombines TRBV2 with TRBJ1-2, with TRBD1 as a possible D gene (5 bases). The V end lost 5 bases, the J end lost 2 bases, and 9 bases lay between the germline ends. Germline CDR1 and CDR2: SNHLY and FYNNEI. The CDR3 sequence is 13 residues long. The CDR3: CASSPDTNYGYTF. CDR3 DNA sequence: TGTGCCAGCAGTCCGGACACAAACTATGGCTACACCTTC.

CDR3 residues: CASSAQANTEAFF. The CDR3 DNA reads as TGTGCCAGCAGCGCCCAGGCTAACACTGAAGCTTTCTTT. The rearrangement uses TRBV7-3 and TRBJ1-1; no clear D gene. The CDR3 runs 13 residues. The germline gives CDR1 SGHTA, CDR2 FQGTGA. V lost 5 bases to trimming and J lost 2 bases, with 9 bases between them.

The chain employs TRBV5-1 and TRBJ2-5; maybe TRBD2 (5 bases). The germline V gene has CDR1 SGHRS and CDR2 YFSETQ. CDR3 length: 13 residues. V was clipped by 1 base and J by 6 bases, with 10 bases between them. CDR3 residues: CASSLREHQTQYF. CDR3 bases: TGCGCCAGCAGCTTGCGGGAACACCAGACCCAGTACTTC.

The chain carries TRBV11-2 and TRBJ1-6; TRBD1 matches 8 bases. From germline, CDR1 is SGHAT and CDR2 FQNNGV. The junction had 2 bases not matched to a gene; V was cut back by 0 bases and J by 7 bases. The CDR3 loop spans 15 amino acids. The CDR3 loop reads CASSLEGTGNSPLHF. CDR3 bases: TGTGCCAGCAGCTTAGAAGGGACAGGCAATTCACCCCTCCACTTT.